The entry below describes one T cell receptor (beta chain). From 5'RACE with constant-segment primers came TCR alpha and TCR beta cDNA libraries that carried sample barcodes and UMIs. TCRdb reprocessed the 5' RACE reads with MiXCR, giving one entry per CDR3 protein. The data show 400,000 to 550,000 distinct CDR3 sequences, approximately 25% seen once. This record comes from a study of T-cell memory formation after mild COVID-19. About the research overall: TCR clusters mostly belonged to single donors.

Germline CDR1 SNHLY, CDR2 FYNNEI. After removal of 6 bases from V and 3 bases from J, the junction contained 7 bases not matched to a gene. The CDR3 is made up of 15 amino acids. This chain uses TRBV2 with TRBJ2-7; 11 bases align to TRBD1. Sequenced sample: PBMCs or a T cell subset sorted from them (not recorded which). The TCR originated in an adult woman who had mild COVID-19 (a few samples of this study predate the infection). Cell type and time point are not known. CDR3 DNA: TGTGCCAGCAGCCAGGGACAGGGGGGAATCTACGAGCAGTACTTC. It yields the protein CASSQGQGGIYEQYF.